This T cell receptor beta chain was captured by sequencing in a study of cytomegalovirus exposure and HLA in healthy donors. This clone appeared a few times. With 60 Vbeta and 13 Jbeta primers, the PCR was carried out. Method: immunoSEQ multiplex PCR; TCRdb's copy keeps in-frame clones and lacks some. The sample records a few hundred thousand clones, approximately 68% being singletons. With 1 base removed from V and 7 bases from J, the gap between germline ends came to 10 bases. There are 13 residues in the CDR3. From germline, CDR1 is SEHNR and CDR2 FQNEAQ (reference sequence). This receptor was obtained from a woman aged 25 to 39 in good health and CMV-seronegative. Material: PBMCs. The chain couples TRBV7-9 to TRBJ1-2, with D unclear. The CDR3 sequence is CASSLVAIFGYTF. The DNA of the CDR3 is TGTGCCAGCAGCTTAGTGGCAATCTTTGGCTACACCTTC.